Sequencing of this T cell receptor beta chain was carried out in a study of cytomegalovirus exposure and HLA in healthy donors. Study summary: There were 88 million or so unique TCRs (from HLA-typed donors) in an early data release. Findings and limits, study-wide: Roughly uniform depth of sequencing across donors was assumed in presence/absence analyses.

With 60 Vbeta and 13 Jbeta primers, the PCR was carried out. Produced via immunoSEQ multiplex PCR; TCRdb's table is partial and in-frame only. The data contain approximately 150,000 clones, 68% of them singletons. The CDR3 is 12 amino acids. Per the germline V gene, CDR1 is SGHTA and CDR2 is FQGNSA. The germline V and J ends were trimmed by 6 bases and 6 bases, with 11 bases remaining between them. As for this clone: What it recognizes is unknown.

This rearrangement joins TRBV7-2 to TRBJ1-1; no clear D. This clonotype originated in a woman aged 40 to 55 in good health and CMV-seropositive. Sequencing used PBMCs. CDR3 sequence: CASRIDRAEAFF. CDR3 sequence (DNA): TGTGCCAGCAGAATTGATAGAGCTGAAGCTTTCTTT.